These 27 T cell receptor beta chains were sequenced from one sample in a study of T cells in Graves' hyperthyroidism and ophthalmopathy. RNA transcripts yielded amplified TCR beta CDR3 regions. HTBI primers were the set used in a first-round RT-PCR of the TCR CDR3. MiXCR was run by TCRdb on the multiplex PCR reads, yielding one entry per CDR3 protein. The sample contains around 260,000 distinct CDR3 sequences, less than 30% of which appear only once. Input material: blood. All receptors derive from a man in his forties or fifties with Graves' hyperthyroidism that later progressed to Graves' ophthalmopathy.

This chain uses TRBV6-5 with TRBJ1-1, with D unclear. V dropped 2 bases and J dropped 1 base, with 8 bases sitting between them. The CDR3 length is 14 residues. Germline CDR1 MNHEY, CDR2 SVGAGI. CDR3 sequence reads: CASSYSEQNTEAFF. In DNA form, the CDR3 reads TGTGCCAGCAGTTACAGTGAGCAGAACACTGAAGCTTTCTTT.

This clonotype was recorded many times. This rearrangement joins TRBV5-1 to TRBJ1-1; the D gene is possibly TRBD1 (5 bases). This CDR3 comprises 17 residues. The germline V gene encodes CDR1 SGHRS and CDR2 YFSETQ. V lost 0 bases to trimming and J lost 0 bases, with 15 bases between them. CDR3 amino acids: CASSLEVIGGVNTEAFF. Written as DNA, the CDR3 is TGCGCCAGCAGCTTGGAGGTGATCGGGGGAGTGAACACTGAAGCTTTCTTT. The whole variable domain, remainder taken from reference TRBV5-1 and TRBJ1-1, is KAGVTQTPRYLIKTRGQQVTLSCSPISGHRSVSWYQQTPGQGLQFLFEYFSETQRNKGNFPGRFSGRQFSNSRSEMNVSTLELGDSALYLCASSLEVIGGVNTEAFFGQGTRLTVV.

The chain links TRBV28 to TRBJ2-6; TRBD1 aligns across 8 bases. The germline V gene has CDR1 MDHEN and CDR2 SYDVKM. The V and J ends lost 2 bases and 2 bases, in that order; junction bases with no gene match: 5. The CDR3 is 17 residues long. The CDR3 nucleotides are TGTGCCAGCAGTTTAACCAGGGGGCCGACTGGGGCCAACGTCCTGACTTTC. This sequence encodes CASSLTRGPTGANVLTF.

J is TRBJ2-7 and V is TRBV6-2 or TRBV6-3; 7 bases fit TRBD2. Trimming at V came to 7 bases and at J to 2 bases, leaving 11 bases not matched to a gene. Germline lookup yields CDR1 MNHEY and CDR2 SVGEGT. The CDR3 spans 15 residues. The CDR3 DNA is TGTGCCAGCACGTCAAGGCGGGAGATCCCCTACGAGCAGTACTTC. Its translation is CASTSRREIPYEQYF.

This clonotype was recorded a few times. V gene TRBV9 combines with J gene TRBJ2-1, with D possibly matching TRBD2 (6 bases). This CDR3 has 15 amino acids. With 0 bases removed from V and 0 bases from J, the gap between germline ends came to 7 bases. Germline V gene data show CDR1 as SGDLS and CDR2 as YYNGEE. The CDR3 loop is CASSVGSGSYNEQFF. The CDR3 region has the DNA TGTGCCAGCAGCGTAGGTAGCGGCTCCTACAATGAGCAGTTCTTC.

Ten or more counts support this clonotype. A read error is possible here, since a much larger clone lies one base away. The J gene is TRBJ2-5, the V gene TRBV29-1; 14 bases agree with TRBD2. CDR1 and CDR2 (germline): SQVTM, ANQGSEA. CDR3 length: 17 residues. Trimming cost V 1 base and J 9 bases; bases outside gene matches: 13. The DNA of the CDR3 is TGCAGCGTTGAAGTGGGACCGGGACTAGCGGGAGCTGAGGCCCAGTACTTC. Its protein is CSVEVGPGLAGAEAQYF.

This clonotype was seen just once. The rearrangement links TRBV6-1 to TRBJ1-2; D is unresolved. V was pared by 2 bases and J by 8 bases, with 18 bases between. This CDR3 region has 15 residues. Germline V CDR1 and CDR2: MNHNS, SASEGT. CDR3: CASSEQGNGRRGYTF. DNA for the CDR3: TGTGCCAGCAGTGAACAAGGGAATGGGCGCAGGGGCTACACCTTC.

This clonotype has at least ten counts. The J gene is TRBJ1-5, the V gene TRBV7-2, with 7 bases matching TRBD1. This CDR3 region has 14 residues. From germline, CDR1 is SGHTA and CDR2 FQGNSA. V gave up 2 bases and J gave up 4 bases; unmatched junction bases: 2. Here the CDR3 DNA reads TGTGCCAGCAGCTTATTACAGGGGAATCAGCCCCAGCATTTT. Encoded protein: CASSLLQGNQPQHF.

The chain employs TRBV12-3 or TRBV12-4 and TRBJ2-5; TRBD2 aligns across 8 bases. There are 15 residues in the CDR3. Losses at the gene ends were 3 bases for V and 3 bases for J; bases not matched to a gene: 6. DNA for the CDR3: TGTGCCAGCAGTTTCCCCCCGGGGGGGGAAGAGACCCAGTACTTC. Amino acid sequence: CASSFPPGGEETQYF.

This clonotype turned up a few times. CDR3 sequence: CASSYGGPGYGYTF. DNA of the CDR3: TGTGCCAGCAGTTACGGGGGACCCGGCTATGGCTACACCTTC. The rearrangement uses TRBV6-5 and TRBJ1-2, with a possible D match to TRBD1 (5 bases). Trimming cost V 2 bases and J 4 bases, with 11 bases left between them. This CDR3 is 14 amino acids long. Germline lookup yields CDR1 MNHEY and CDR2 SVGAGI.

This clonotype was detected many times. A much larger clone differs by one base, so this may be a read error. The chain combines TRBV20-1 with TRBJ2-7; no firm D call. The V gene's germline CDR1 is DFQATT and CDR2 SNEGSKA (reference sequence). The CDR3 has 15 amino acids. The chain's CDR3 is CSAPYSDGPPYGQYF. CDR3 DNA: TGCAGTGCTCCCTACTCGGACGGCCCACCCTACGGGCAGTACTTC.

V usage is TRBV24-1 and J usage is TRBJ2-2, with 8 bases identical to TRBD1. This CDR3 contains 18 residues. The germline gives CDR1 KGHDR, CDR2 SFDVKD. V dropped 1 base and J dropped 1; count of bases not matched to a gene: 7. In DNA form, the CDR3 reads TGTGCCACCAGTGATTTCCGAACCGGACAGGGGAACACCGGGGAGCTGTTTTTT. This translates into CATSDFRTGQGNTGELFF.

The chain uses TRBV28 and TRBJ2-7; 8 bases align to TRBD2. The CDR3 contains 16 residues. With V trimmed by 6 bases and J by 5 bases, 15 bases remained unmatched. In germline, CDR1 is MDHEN, CDR2 SYDVKM. CDR3 DNA sequence: TGTGCCAGCAGCATAGACTCCAGCGGGAGTGTCGACGAGCAGTACTTC. This gives the protein CASSIDSSGSVDEQYF.

The chain is built from TRBV10-2 and TRBJ2-2; D is ambiguous. Looked up from germline, CDR1 is WSHSY and CDR2 is SAAADI. CDR3 length equals 12 residues. Trimming pared 3 bases from V and 6 bases from J, leaving 5 bases between. Written as DNA, the CDR3 is TGCGCCAGCAGTGATCTACCCGGGGAGCTGTTTTTT. Its protein product is CASSDLPGELFF.

This clonotype was seen many times. The rearrangement joins TRBV28 to TRBJ2-5; a possible D gene is TRBD1 (5 bases). CDR3 length: 15 amino acids. The germline V gene encodes CDR1 MDHEN and CDR2 SYDVKM. V lost 2 bases and J 3 bases, leaving 13 bases between the germline ends. DNA for the CDR3: TGTGCCAGCAGTTTACCATCGACAGTTAAAGAGACCCAGTACTTC. Its translation: CASSLPSTVKETQYF.

In its sample, this clonotype was seen many times. The chain has TRBV27 and TRBJ1-2; perhaps TRBD1 as D (5 bases). Germline V gene data show CDR1 as MNHEY and CDR2 as SMNVEV (reference sequence). The CDR3 loop spans 14 amino acids. V lost 8 bases and J 6 bases, leaving 19 bases between the germline ends. Here the CDR3 DNA reads TGTGCCAGCGGGGTGGACATGGGGGAGAATGGCTACACCTTC. Amino acid sequence: CASGVDMGENGYTF.

This clonotype was detected ten times or more. The rearrangement uses TRBV13 and TRBJ1-2; D not certain. Germline V gives CDR1 PRHDT, CDR2 FYEKMQ (reference sequence). The CDR3 extends over 12 amino acids. V shed 3 bases and J shed 7 bases, with 9 bases lying between them. This CDR3 reads CASSFAVGGYTF. Here the CDR3 DNA reads TGTGCCAGCAGCTTCGCAGTGGGTGGCTACACCTTC.

The chain joins TRBV12-3 or TRBV12-4 to TRBJ2-5; the match to TRBD2 covers 7 bases. With V trimmed by 7 bases and J by 3 bases, 2 bases remained unmatched. This CDR3 has 12 residues. This CDR3 is CASTAGEETQYF. The CDR3 DNA is TGTGCCAGCACCGCGGGGGAAGAGACCCAGTACTTC.

CDR3 residues: CASSYKQGAIGYTF. CDR3 DNA sequence: TGTGCCAGCAGTTACAAACAGGGGGCTATTGGCTACACCTTC. V is TRBV28 and J is TRBJ1-2; 9 bases fit TRBD1. V was clipped by 4 bases and J by 7 bases; unmatched bases: 7. The CDR3 totals 14 residues. Germline V gene sequence: CDR1 MDHEN, CDR2 SYDVKM.

This clonotype was observed many times. The rearrangement joins TRBV7-9 to TRBJ1-1; maybe TRBD1 (5 bases). The CDR3 has 12 amino acids. The V end was cut by 0 bases, the J end by 10 bases, with 9 bases between. Germline CDR1 reads SEHNR; CDR2 reads FQNEAQ (reference sequence). The CDR3 bases are TGTGCCAGCAGCTTAGCAGGGGCCGCAGCTTTCTTT. Amino acid sequence: CASSLAGAAAFF. The variable domain in full, completed from reference TRBV7-9 and TRBJ1-1, reads DTGVSQNPRHKITKRGQNVTFRCDPISEHNRLYWYRQTLGQGPEFLTYFQNEAQLEKSRLLSDRFSAERPKGSFSTLEIQRTEQGDSAMYLCASSLAGAAAFFGQGTRLTVV.

There are many counts of this clonotype. The chain couples TRBV20-1 to TRBJ1-2, with 7 bases matching TRBD1. Trimming took 3 bases from V and 2 from J; bases not matched to a gene: 12. CDR3 size: 16 residues. Germline-derived CDR1 and CDR2 are DFQATT and SNEGSKA (reference sequence). In DNA, the CDR3 is TGCAGTGCTAGTTTACAGGGGAGGTCGGCGAACTATGGCTACACCTTC. Translation: CSASLQGRSANYGYTF.

This clonotype was counted ten times or more. This sequence joins TRBV10-3 and TRBJ1-1, with D unresolved. CDR3 length equals 13 residues. With 3 bases removed from V and 3 bases from J, the gap between germline ends came to 8 bases. Germline CDR1 is ENHRY and CDR2 is SYGVKD. The CDR3 DNA follows: TGTGCCATCAGTGAACGAAGGGACACTGAAGCTTTCTTT. It yields the protein CAISERRDTEAFF.

The chain combines TRBV12-3 or TRBV12-4 with TRBJ1-5; D is possibly TRBD1 (6 bases). Trimming left V 1 base short and J 9 bases short, with 13 bases between. The CDR3 runs to 14 residues. CDR3 coding DNA: TGTGCCAGCAGTTTAGTCGGGGGCAGGAGGCCCCAGCATTTT. Protein product: CASSLVGGRRPQHF.

This clonotype was recorded at least ten times. The chain is built from TRBV12-3 or TRBV12-4 and TRBJ2-5; the D gene is possibly TRBD2 (5 bases). V dropped 5 bases and J dropped 5 bases, with 12 bases sitting between them. This CDR3 has 13 residues. DNA for the CDR3: TGTGCCAGCAGTCCCCGGACGGGGGAGACCCAGTACTTC. Translation gives CASSPRTGETQYF.

The chain couples TRBV6-2 or TRBV6-3 to TRBJ2-7; 8 nucleotides line up with TRBD2. Germline V gene lookup returns CDR1 MNHEY and CDR2 SVGEGT. V dropped 2 bases and J dropped 3; count of bases not matched to a gene: 12. The CDR3 contains 17 residues. The CDR3 coding sequence is TGTGCCAGCAGTTACCGGTTCGGGAGGACTAGCAACTACGAGCAGTACTTC. The encoded protein is CASSYRFGRTSNYEQYF.

CDR3 sequence (DNA): TGTGCCAGCAGCTTAGGGGGAGGGGGGAACTACGAGCAGTACTTC. Amino acid sequence: CASSLGGGGNYEQYF. V and J are TRBV7-2 and TRBJ2-7, with D tentatively TRBD2 (7 bases). Trimming shortened V by 1 base and J by 3 bases, and 13 bases separated the two germline ends. This CDR3 has 15 amino acids. The germline gives CDR1 SGHTA, CDR2 FQGNSA.

This clonotype was seen only once. The V and J genes are TRBV12-3 or TRBV12-4 and TRBJ1-1; the D gene is possibly TRBD1 (6 bases). The CDR3 is 16 residues long. V lost 2 bases, J lost 5 bases, and 18 bases lay in between. The CDR3 nucleotides are TGTGCCAGCAGTTTATCGTTCGGGGGGCGTCGAACTGAAGCTTTCTTT. It translates to CASSLSFGGRRTEAFF.